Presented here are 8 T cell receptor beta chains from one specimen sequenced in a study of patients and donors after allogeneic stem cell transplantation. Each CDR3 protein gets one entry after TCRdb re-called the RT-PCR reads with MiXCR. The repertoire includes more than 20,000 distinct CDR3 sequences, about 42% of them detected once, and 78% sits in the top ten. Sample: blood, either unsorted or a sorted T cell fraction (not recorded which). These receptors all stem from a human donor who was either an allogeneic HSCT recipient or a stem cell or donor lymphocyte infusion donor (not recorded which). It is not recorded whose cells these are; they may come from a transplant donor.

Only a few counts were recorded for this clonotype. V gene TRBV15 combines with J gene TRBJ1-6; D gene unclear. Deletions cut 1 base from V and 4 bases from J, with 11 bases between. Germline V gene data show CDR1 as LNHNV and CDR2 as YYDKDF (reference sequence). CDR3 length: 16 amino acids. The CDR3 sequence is CATSRALQRYNSPLHF. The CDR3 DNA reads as TGTGCCACCAGCAGAGCCCTCCAGAGATATAATTCACCCCTCCACTTT.

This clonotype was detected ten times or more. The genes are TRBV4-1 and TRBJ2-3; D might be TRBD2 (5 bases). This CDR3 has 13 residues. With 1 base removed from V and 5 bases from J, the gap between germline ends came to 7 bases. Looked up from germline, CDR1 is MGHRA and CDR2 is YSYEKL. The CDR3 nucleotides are TGCGCCAGCAGCCAAGGGGAGCAAGATACGCAGTATTTT. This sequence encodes CASSQGEQDTQYF.

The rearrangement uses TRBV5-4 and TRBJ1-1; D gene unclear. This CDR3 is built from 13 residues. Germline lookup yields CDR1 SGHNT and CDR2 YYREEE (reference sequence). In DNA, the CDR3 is TGTGTCATTAGACGTGGCCTGGGGACTGAAGCTTTCTTT. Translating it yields CVIRRGLGTEAFF. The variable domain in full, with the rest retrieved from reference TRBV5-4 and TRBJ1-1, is ETGVTQSPTHLIKTRGQQVTLRCSSQSGHNTVSWYQQALGQGPQFIFQYYREEENGRGNFPPRFSGLQFPNYSSELNVNALELDDSALYLCVIRRGLGTEAFFGQGTRLTVV.

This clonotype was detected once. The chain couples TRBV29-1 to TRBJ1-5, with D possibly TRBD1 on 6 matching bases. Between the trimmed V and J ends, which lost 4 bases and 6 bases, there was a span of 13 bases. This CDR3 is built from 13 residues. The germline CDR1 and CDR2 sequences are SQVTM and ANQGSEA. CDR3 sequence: CSVGEPGVQPQHF. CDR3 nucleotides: TGCAGCGTTGGAGAACCAGGGGTTCAGCCCCAGCATTTT.

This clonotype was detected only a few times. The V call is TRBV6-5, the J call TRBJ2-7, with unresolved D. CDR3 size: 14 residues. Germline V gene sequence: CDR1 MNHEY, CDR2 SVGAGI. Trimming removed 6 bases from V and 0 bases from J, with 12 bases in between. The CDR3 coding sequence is TGTGCCAGCAGCCAAGGACGGATCTCCTACGAGCAGTACTTC. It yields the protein CASSQGRISYEQYF.

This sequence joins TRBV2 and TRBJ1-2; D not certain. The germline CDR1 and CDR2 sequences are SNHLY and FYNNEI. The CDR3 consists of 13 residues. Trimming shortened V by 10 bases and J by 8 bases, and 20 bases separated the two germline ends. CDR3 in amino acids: CANLGMVGRGYTF. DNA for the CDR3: TGTGCCAACCTGGGGATGGTGGGGAGAGGCTACACCTTC. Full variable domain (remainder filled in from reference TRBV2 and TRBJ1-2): EPEVTQTPSHQVTQMGQEVILRCVPISNHLYFYWYRQILGQKVEFLVSFYNNEISEKSEIFDDQFSVERPDGSNFTLKIRSTKLEDSAMYFCANLGMVGRGYTFGSGTRLTVV.

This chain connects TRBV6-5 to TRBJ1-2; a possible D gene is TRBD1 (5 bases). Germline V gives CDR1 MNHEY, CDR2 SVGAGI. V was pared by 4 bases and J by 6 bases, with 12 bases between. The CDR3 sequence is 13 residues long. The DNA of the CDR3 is TGTGCCAGCAGTTGGGCCCCGGGGGATGGCTACACCTTC. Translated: CASSWAPGDGYTF.

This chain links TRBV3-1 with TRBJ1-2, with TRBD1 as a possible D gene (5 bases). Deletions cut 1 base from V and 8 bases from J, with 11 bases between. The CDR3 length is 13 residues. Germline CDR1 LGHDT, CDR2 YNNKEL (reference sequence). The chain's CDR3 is CASSQGGAGGYTF. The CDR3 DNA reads TGTGCCAGCAGCCAAGGAGGGGCAGGGGGCTACACCTTC.